One sample yielded the 22 T cell receptor beta chains listed below, sequenced in a study of technical replicates of blood from a few donors. The method was immunoSEQ multiplex PCR; TCRdb's version includes in-frame clones alone and lacks a portion of them. The table shows some 91,000 clones, with 90% to 97% occurring only once. Specimen: T cells isolated from PBMCs. These receptors came from a human donor in good health.

This clone was picked up one time. V and J are TRBV9 and TRBJ1-6; D is unresolved. This CDR3 is built from 16 residues. Trimming cost V 3 bases and J 0 bases, with 10 bases left between them. CDR1 and CDR2 from the germline V gene are SGDLS and YYNGEE. Here the CDR3 reads CASSESYSSYNSPLHF. The CDR3 DNA is TGTGCCAGCAGCGAGAGTTACAGCTCCTATAATTCACCCCTCCACTTT.

This clone was recorded once. The V call is TRBV9, the J call TRBJ1-2; no definite D call. Germline V lookup: CDR1 SGDLS, CDR2 YYNGEE. The germline V and J ends were trimmed by 1 base and 4 bases, with 20 bases remaining between them. The CDR3 length is 17 residues. CDR3 region: CASSVSGEREMSYGYTF. The CDR3 coding sequence is TGTGCCAGCAGCGTAAGTGGGGAGCGGGAGATGAGCTATGGCTACACCTTC.

The genes are TRBV21-1 and TRBJ1-3. TRBV21-1 is a recognized pseudogene. The CDR3 extends over 16 amino acids. The CDR3 DNA follows: TGTGCCAGCAGCAAACGTTATAGAGTCTCTGGAAACACCATATATTTT. This codes for CASSKRYRVSGNTIYF.

This clone was observed a few times. V gene TRBV27 combines with J gene TRBJ1-1; D not certain. Trimming removed 1 base at V and 4 bases at J, with 10 bases between. Germline V gene data show CDR1 as MNHEY and CDR2 as SMNVEV (reference sequence). The CDR3 covers 14 residues. The CDR3 DNA is TGTGCCAGCAGTTTATACCAGGCGCGCACTGAAGCTTTCTTT. Translation gives CASSLYQARTEAFF.

The J gene is TRBJ1-6, the V gene TRBV28; D unclear. This CDR3 is built from 12 residues. The germline V gene encodes CDR1 MDHEN and CDR2 SYDVKM. Trimming removed 6 bases from V and 9 bases from J, with 9 bases in between. CDR3 region: CASSLRVSPLHF. The CDR3 nucleotides read TGTGCCAGCAGCCTACGGGTTTCACCCCTCCACTTT.

The V gene is TRBV15, the J gene TRBJ2-3; 7 bases are shared with TRBD2. V gave up 0 bases and J gave up 9 bases; unmatched junction bases: 6. The CDR3 extends over 14 amino acids. Germline V gives CDR1 LNHNV, CDR2 YYDKDF (reference sequence). The CDR3 DNA reads TGTGCCACCAGCAGAGATACGACTAGCAGGACGCAGTATTTT. This codes for CATSRDTTSRTQYF.

J is TRBJ1-1 and V is TRBV28; 9 nucleotides agree with TRBD1. Germline V gene sequence: CDR1 MDHEN, CDR2 SYDVKM. The CDR3 contains 13 residues. Unmatched junction bases numbered 9, after V lost 6 bases and J lost 10 bases. In nucleotides, the CDR3 is TGTGCCAGCAGCCAGGACAGGGGCAGGGGAGCTTTCTTT. Encoded protein: CASSQDRGRGAFF.

The chain has TRBV5-1 and TRBJ1-6, with D maybe TRBD1 (6 bases). The germline V gene encodes CDR1 SGHRS and CDR2 YFSETQ. Trimming removed 2 bases at V and 4 bases at J, with 13 bases between. This CDR3 spans 16 amino acids. The CDR3 DNA reads as TGCGCCAGCAGCTTAGCCGGGACAACTTATAATTCACCCCTCCACTTT. Protein product: CASSLAGTTYNSPLHF.

V usage is TRBV7-2 and J usage is TRBJ2-7; 7 bases line up with TRBD2. Germline values: CDR1 SGHTA, CDR2 FQGNSA. V trimming: 5 bases; J trimming: 2 bases; junction bases outside the gene matches: 9. The CDR3 sequence is 15 residues long. The CDR3 is CASSPRGAGTYEQYF. The CDR3 DNA sequence: TGTGCCAGCAGCCCAAGAGGAGCGGGGACCTACGAGCAGTACTTC.

V and J are TRBV29-1 and TRBJ1-1; TRBD1 is a possible D gene (6 bases). Germline V CDR1 and CDR2: SQVTM, ANQGSEA. V dropped 4 bases and J dropped 0 bases, with 6 bases sitting between them. The CDR3 runs 12 residues. CDR3 amino acids: CSVGGLNTEAFF. CDR3 nucleotide sequence: TGCAGCGTTGGGGGGCTGAACACTGAAGCTTTCTTT. The complete variable domain, with remaining parts taken from reference TRBV29-1 and TRBJ1-1, reads SAVISQKPSRDICQRGTSLTIQCQVDSQVTMMFWYRQQPGQSLTLIATANQGSEATYESGFVIDKFPISRPNLTFSTLTVSNMSPEDSSIYLCSVGGLNTEAFFGQGTRLTVV.

The chain employs TRBV2 and TRBJ1-2, with a possible D match to TRBD1 (5 bases). Trimming pared 6 bases from V and 4 bases from J, leaving 21 bases between. This CDR3 spans 16 amino acids. Germline CDR1 reads SNHLY; CDR2 reads FYNNEI. CDR3: CASSPRYGDFPYGYTF. The DNA for the CDR3 is TGTGCCAGCAGCCCGAGGTATGGGGACTTCCCCTATGGCTACACCTTC.

The rearrangement uses TRBV6-1 and TRBJ2-7, with TRBD1 matching over 10 bases. Trimming cost V 4 bases and J 2 bases; bases outside gene matches: 14. Germline V gene sequence: CDR1 MNHNS, CDR2 SASEGT. The CDR3 totals 18 residues. The CDR3 DNA is TGTGCCAGCAGTGCGCGGGACAGGGGAGAGTTACTAACCTACGAGCAGTACTTC. Translated, it gives CASSARDRGELLTYEQYF.

The V call is TRBV7-9, the J call TRBJ2-5; 7 nucleotides align to TRBD2. This CDR3 contains 14 residues. Trimming cost V 5 bases and J 5 bases; bases outside gene matches: 8. Germline V gives CDR1 SEHNR, CDR2 FQNEAQ (reference sequence). The CDR3 loop is CASSVLASGETQYF. DNA of the CDR3: TGTGCCAGCAGCGTACTAGCGTCTGGGGAGACCCAGTACTTC.

This chain joins TRBV5-4 and TRBJ1-2; D may be TRBD1 (5 bases). Germline-derived CDR1 and CDR2 are SGHNT and YYREEE (reference sequence). This CDR3 contains 13 residues. V lost 0 bases, J lost 8 bases, and 11 bases lay in between. The CDR3 here is CASSLAWEGGYTF. DNA for the CDR3: TGTGCCAGCAGCTTGGCTTGGGAGGGGGGCTACACCTTC.

This chain uses TRBV18 with TRBJ1-5; D is possibly TRBD1 (5 bases). Trimming stripped 3 bases from V and 5 bases from J, with 14 bases between. The CDR3 consists of 15 residues. Germline lookup yields CDR1 KGHSH and CDR2 LQKENI. The CDR3 DNA reads as TGTGCCAGCTCACCTTCGGGTGTAGGGGATCAGCCCCAGCATTTT. It encodes CASSPSGVGDQPQHF.

The chain uses TRBV2 and TRBJ2-5; 7 nucleotides align to TRBD1. V lost 2 bases, J lost 5 bases, and 5 bases stayed unmatched. This CDR3 spans 14 amino acids. The germline V gene has CDR1 SNHLY and CDR2 FYNNEI. This chain's CDR3 is CASSESRGQETQYF. The CDR3 DNA follows: TGTGCCAGCAGTGAATCTAGGGGGCAGGAGACCCAGTACTTC. Looking up the rest from reference TRBV2 and TRBJ2-5 gives the full variable domain: EPEVTQTPSHQVTQMGQEVILRCVPISNHLYFYWYRQILGQKVEFLVSFYNNEISEKSEIFDDQFSVERPDGSNFTLKIRSTKLEDSAMYFCASSESRGQETQYFGPGTRLLVL.

The rearrangement joins TRBV11-2 to TRBJ1-5, with a weak D call TRBD1 (5 bases). V was trimmed by 0 bases and J by 6 bases, leaving 6 bases between them. The CDR3 sequence is 13 residues long. The germline CDR1 and CDR2 sequences are SGHAT and FQNNGV. This CDR3 reads CASSLDRGQPQHF. In nucleotides, the CDR3 is TGTGCCAGCAGCTTAGATAGGGGTCAGCCCCAGCATTTT.

V is TRBV11-3 and J is TRBJ1-3; possible D gene TRBD1, 6 bases. The CDR3 has 13 amino acids. Deletions cut 6 bases from V and 6 bases from J, with 12 bases between. Germline lookup yields CDR1 SGHNT and CDR2 YENEEA. CDR3 nucleotides: TGTGCCAGCAGGGGACAAACCTCAAACACCATATATTTT. Encoded protein: CASRGQTSNTIYF.

This clone is a singleton in its sample. The chain is built from TRBV6-1 and TRBJ2-1; 7 bases map to TRBD1. After removal of 3 bases from V and 8 bases from J, the junction contained 10 bases not matched to a gene. The V gene's germline CDR1 is MNHNS and CDR2 SASEGT. This CDR3 has 15 residues. The CDR3 DNA sequence: TGTGCCAGCAGTGACGAGCCAGGGGGTGGCGATGAGCAGTTCTTC. Encoded protein: CASSDEPGGGDEQFF.

This clone was counted only a few times. The gene calls are TRBV10-1 and TRBJ1-5; D not certain. CDR1 is WNHNN, CDR2 SYGVQD, per germline (reference sequence). V was cut by 3 bases and J by 5 bases, with 5 bases left in between. The length of the CDR3 is 12 residues. This CDR3 reads CASSDGDQPQHF. In nucleotides, the CDR3 is TGCGCCAGCAGTGATGGAGATCAGCCCCAGCATTTT.

This chain joins TRBV19 and TRBJ1-2; a weak D match, TRBD1 (5 bases). Germline assignment: CDR1 LNHDA and CDR2 SQIVND (reference sequence). Trimming removed 5 bases from V and 0 bases from J, with 16 bases in between. The CDR3 consists of 16 residues. For the CDR3, the DNA is TGTGCCAGTAGTCTGGCGTTGGCAGGGCCTAACTATGGCTACACCTTC. This codes for CASSLALAGPNYGYTF.

The J gene is TRBJ2-5, the V gene TRBV5-1; D gene uncertain. Germline loops: CDR1 SGHRS, CDR2 YFSETQ. The germline V and J ends were trimmed by 0 bases and 13 bases, with 13 bases remaining between them. This CDR3 spans 12 amino acids. CDR3 nucleotide sequence: TGCGCCAGCAGCTTGGAAGCTCAAAAAAGGTACTTC. It codes for CASSLEAQKRYF.